Detailed here is one TCR beta chain. Assay: immunoSEQ multiplex PCR; the TCRdb copy retains only in-frame clones and omits some. This sample has roughly 120,000 clones; roughly 85% occur once, and the top ten carry 3%. Time point reported: baseline pretreatment blood. Treatment meaning: 15 Gy SBRT to primary tumor, nephrectomy 4 weeks later. Germline V lookup: CDR1 GTSNPN, CDR2 SVGIG (reference sequence). The ends lost 3 bases at V and 6 bases at J; junction bases unmatched: 8. This CDR3 has 14 amino acids. This sample is drawn from a study of radiation and T cells in renal cell carcinoma. The wider study: Nephrectomy followed 15 Gy stereotactic body radiation by 4 weeks.

The material sequenced was blood, taken from a patient whose treatment included radiotherapy and nephrectomy. This TCR was recovered from an older woman with renal cell carcinoma. This rearrangement joins TRBV30 to TRBJ2-3, with 8 bases fitting TRBD1. The DNA for the CDR3 is TGTGCCTGGAGGGAAGAAAACAGGGGGGATACGCAGTATTTT. This codes for CAWREENRGDTQYF.